These 18 T cell receptor beta chains share one sample of origin, sequenced in a study of cytomegalovirus exposure and HLA in healthy donors. Primers for the PCR totalled 60 Vbeta and 13 Jbeta. The method was immunoSEQ multiplex PCR; TCRdb's version includes in-frame clones alone and lacks a portion of them. The sample includes 100,000 or so clones, less than 75% of them seen just once. Sequencing was performed on PBMCs. The source of these receptors is a man between 35 and 55 years old in good health and CMV-seropositive.

The chain carries TRBV7-9 and TRBJ1-5; TRBD1 matches at 7 bases. There are 14 residues in the CDR3. CDR1 SEHNR and CDR2 FQNEAQ come from the germline V gene (reference sequence). The J segment lost 9 bases and the V segment lost 4 bases, leaving 9 bases of the junction unmatched. In DNA, the CDR3 is TGTGCCAGCAGCTCGTGGGACAGCCAAGGGCCCCAGCATTTT. Translation gives CASSSWDSQGPQHF.

The chain carries TRBV27 and TRBJ2-7; 7 bases fit TRBD1. The V gene end was trimmed by 2 bases and the J gene end by 2 bases; junction bases not matched to a gene: 3. Germline-derived CDR1 and CDR2 are MNHEY and SMNVEV (reference sequence). The CDR3 is made up of 14 amino acids. The CDR3 sequence is CASSLGQGAYEQYF. The DNA of the CDR3 is TGTGCCAGCAGTTTAGGCCAGGGGGCCTACGAGCAGTACTTC.

The J gene is TRBJ2-5, the V gene TRBV30, with D perhaps TRBD2 (6 bases). The germline gives CDR1 GTSNPN, CDR2 SVGIG (reference sequence). This CDR3 is built from 14 residues. V lost 1 base to trimming and J lost 2 bases, with 11 bases between them. The CDR3: CAWSDGSRQETQYF. The CDR3 DNA follows: TGTGCCTGGAGTGACGGGAGCCGGCAAGAGACCCAGTACTTC.

This sequence joins TRBV5-1 and TRBJ2-2; 8 bases line up with TRBD2. Losses at the gene ends were 4 bases for V and 6 bases for J; bases not matched to a gene: 8. Germline V lookup: CDR1 SGHRS, CDR2 YFSETQ. The CDR3 length is 15 residues. Here the CDR3 DNA reads TGCGCCAGCAGCACCCCCGGGACTAGTTCCGGGGAGCTGTTTTTT. This sequence encodes CASSTPGTSSGELFF.

The CDR3 bases are TGTGCCAGCAGCTTAATGGGCGGGGGGAACACTGAAGCTTTCTTT. Amino acids: CASSLMGGGNTEAFF. The V call is TRBV7-6, the J call TRBJ1-1; D is perhaps TRBD1 (5 bases). In germline, CDR1 is SGHVS, CDR2 FNYEAQ. V was clipped by 2 bases and J by 1 base, with 11 bases between them. The CDR3 is made up of 15 amino acids.

In this sample, this clone turned up a few times. The chain employs TRBV10-3 and TRBJ1-1; no clear D. Germline V gene data show CDR1 as ENHRY and CDR2 as SYGVKD. V gave up 0 bases and J gave up 3 bases, with 5 bases separating them. The CDR3 sequence is 13 residues long. The CDR3 DNA is TGTGCCATCAGTGAGTCGAGGGACACTGAAGCTTTCTTT. This translates into CAISESRDTEAFF.

V and J are TRBV7-9 and TRBJ2-1; 10 nucleotides agree with TRBD2. After removal of 5 bases from V and 4 bases from J, the junction contained 5 bases not matched to a gene. The CDR3 covers 15 residues. Germline V lookup: CDR1 SEHNR, CDR2 FQNEAQ (reference sequence). CDR3 in amino acids: CASSPGLAPYNEQFF. DNA for the CDR3: TGTGCCAGCAGCCCGGGACTAGCGCCGTACAATGAGCAGTTCTTC.

The genes are TRBV2 and TRBJ2-3, with TRBD1 matching 7 bases. Trimming removed 4 bases from V and 5 bases from J; junction bases left unmatched: 9. The length of the CDR3 is 15 residues. CDR1 is SNHLY and CDR2 is FYNNEI in the germline V gene. CDR3 loop: CASSGQGVGRDTQYF. Here the CDR3 DNA reads TGTGCCAGCAGTGGGCAGGGGGTAGGGAGAGATACGCAGTATTTT.

The gene calls are TRBV5-1 and TRBJ1-3, with D possibly matching TRBD1 (6 bases). The germline V gene encodes CDR1 SGHRS and CDR2 YFSETQ. This CDR3 has 14 amino acids. Trimming cost V 4 bases and J 4 bases, with 12 bases left between them. CDR3 sequence reads: CASSPGVPGNTIYF. CDR3 DNA sequence: TGCGCCAGCAGCCCAGGGGTACCGGGAAACACCATATATTTT.

The rearrangement joins TRBV6-4 to TRBJ2-3; D perhaps matches TRBD1 (6 bases). Germline V gene sequence: CDR1 MRHNA, CDR2 SNTAGT. Trimming pared 3 bases from V and 4 bases from J, leaving 14 bases between. The CDR3 is 15 residues long. CDR3 DNA: TGTGCCAGCAGTGAGGCGGCAGGGGAATCAGATACGCAGTATTTT. This sequence encodes CASSEAAGESDTQYF.

The chain has TRBV9 and TRBJ2-3, with D possibly being TRBD2 (6 bases). This CDR3 comprises 17 residues. CDR1 and CDR2 (germline): SGDLS, YYNGEE. Trimming took 3 bases from V and 4 from J, leaving 21 bases between them. CDR3 sequence (DNA): TGTGCCAGCAGCGCCGGCCCGGGACTTCCTCGGGCAGATACGCAGTATTTT. Protein product: CASSAGPGLPRADTQYF.

This clone has only a few counts. The chain recombines TRBV30 with TRBJ1-5, with D unresolved. Trimming removed 1 base at V and 7 bases at J, with 11 bases between. This CDR3 is 13 amino acids long. From germline, CDR1 is GTSNPN and CDR2 SVGIG (reference sequence). The CDR3, as DNA: TGTGCCTGGAGTGCCGATCTACGACAGCCCCAGCATTTT. Protein: CAWSADLRQPQHF. Using reference TRBV30 and TRBJ1-5 for the parts outside the CDR3, the full variable domain is SQTIHQWPATLVQPVGSPLSLECTVEGTSNPNLYWYRQAAGRGLQLLFYSVGIGQISSEVPQNLSASRPQDRQFILSSKKLLLSDSGFYLCAWSADLRQPQHFGDGTRLSIL.

The count of this clone is one. The chain has TRBV28 and TRBJ1-4; 7 bases align to TRBD1. The CDR3 has 14 residues. After removal of 4 bases from V and 8 bases from J, the junction contained 7 bases not matched to a gene. CDR1 is MDHEN and CDR2 is SYDVKM in the germline V gene. The CDR3 DNA reads TGTGCCAGCAGTTCGCGACAGGGATGGGAAAAACTGTTTTTT. Residues: CASSSRQGWEKLFF.

The J gene is TRBJ2-2, the V gene TRBV5-1; possible D gene TRBD1, 5 bases. The CDR3 is 15 amino acids. The germline CDR1 and CDR2 sequences are SGHRS and YFSETQ. V lost 0 bases and J lost 5, with 11 bases in between. DNA of the CDR3: TGCGCCAGCAGCTTGGTAACTCAGGGTACCGGGGAGCTGTTTTTT. Protein: CASSLVTQGTGELFF.

V gene TRBV6-1 combines with J gene TRBJ2-5; 8 bases agree with TRBD1. CDR3 size: 13 residues. Unmatched junction bases numbered 6, after V lost 3 bases and J lost 9 bases. Germline loops: CDR1 MNHNS, CDR2 SASEGT. The CDR3: CASSEPGGLAQYF. The DNA of the CDR3 is TGTGCCAGCAGTGAGCCAGGGGGCTTGGCCCAGTACTTC.

J is TRBJ1-5 and V is TRBV6-1; D perhaps matches TRBD1 (6 bases). The CDR3 loop spans 14 amino acids. V was clipped by 8 bases and J by 5 bases, with 16 bases between them. In germline, CDR1 is MNHNS, CDR2 SASEGT. CDR3 nucleotides: TGTGCCAGCTTAGCACAGGGCGGGTATCAGCCCCAGCATTTT. Protein sequence: CASLAQGGYQPQHF.

The J gene is TRBJ1-1, the V gene TRBV4-1; a weak D match, TRBD1 (5 bases). The germline CDR1 and CDR2 sequences are MGHRA and YSYEKL. CDR3 length: 16 amino acids. Trimming shortened V by 1 base and J by 1 base, and 13 bases separated the two germline ends. The CDR3 here is CASSQGPAGKNTEAFF. The CDR3 nucleotides are TGCGCCAGCAGCCAAGGTCCGGCAGGGAAGAACACTGAAGCTTTCTTT.

This chain links TRBV13 with TRBJ2-3, with a weak D call TRBD1 (6 bases). Germline CDR1 reads PRHDT; CDR2 reads FYEKMQ (reference sequence). This CDR3 has 19 amino acids. The V gene lost 5 bases and the J gene lost 0 bases, with 24 bases spanning the gap. The CDR3 region is CASSQPRDMVGISTDTQYF. CDR3 DNA sequence: TGTGCCAGCAGCCAACCACGGGACATGGTGGGTATAAGCACAGATACGCAGTATTTT.